What follows is one T cell receptor beta chain and its context. The data belong to a study of shared clonotypes between healthy human individuals. CDR3 length: 13 residues. In germline, CDR1 is ENHRY, CDR2 SYGVKD. With 10 bases clipped from V and 8 bases from J, the junction kept 13 bases outside the gene matches. The authors distributed each subset's genomic DNA evenly over several immunoSEQ plates. The assay was immunoSEQ multiplex PCR, and TCRdb's table has in-frame clones only and misses some. The sample shows roughly 2 million clones, about 94% of them seen only once. The sequencing sample was made of naive CD4+ T cells sorted from blood. Subset of the sample: CD45RA+ positively selected. This TCR was sampled from a man aged 18 to 35 in good health. The gene calls are TRBV10-3 and TRBJ1-1, with TRBD1 matching over 7 bases. CDR3 nucleotides: TGTGCCACCGCTGGACAGGCGGGAGCCGAAGCTTTCTTT. It encodes CATAGQAGAEAFF.